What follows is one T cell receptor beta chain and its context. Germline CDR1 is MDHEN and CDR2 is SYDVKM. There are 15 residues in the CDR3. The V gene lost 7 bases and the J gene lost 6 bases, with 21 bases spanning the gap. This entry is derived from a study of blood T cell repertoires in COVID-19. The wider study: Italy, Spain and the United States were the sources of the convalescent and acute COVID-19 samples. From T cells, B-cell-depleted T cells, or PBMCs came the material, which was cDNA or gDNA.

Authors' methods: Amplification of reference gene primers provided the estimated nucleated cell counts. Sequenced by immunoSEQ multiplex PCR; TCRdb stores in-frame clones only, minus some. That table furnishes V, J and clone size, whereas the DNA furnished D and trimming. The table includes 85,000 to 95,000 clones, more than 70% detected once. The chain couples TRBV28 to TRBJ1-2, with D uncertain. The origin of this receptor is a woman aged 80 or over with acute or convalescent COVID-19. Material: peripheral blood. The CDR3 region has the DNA TGTGCCAGCACCCCCGCGGACGGGTGGGAGGATGGCTACACCTTC. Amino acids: CASTPADGWEDGYTF.